One and the same sample provided the 23 T cell receptor beta chains below, sequenced in a study of T cell clonality in common variable immunodeficiency. Regarding the study as a whole: Fewer deletions and N-nucleotide insertions were reportedly seen in common variable immunodeficiency TCR beta sequences.

Their recognized antigens are unknown. The protocol was immunoSEQ multiplex PCR, while the TCRdb copy is restricted to in-frame clones and leaves out a portion. This sample comprises about 8,000 clones, none seen once only. Sample: peripheral blood mononuclear cells. The receptors come from a human donor with common variable immunodeficiency.

Turning to this clone: The CDR3 end falls 3 residues outside the read, so it is completed with the germline J gene. The chain carries TRBV19 and TRBJ2-7; 10 nucleotides match TRBD2. The CDR3 is 15 amino acids. The V gene end was trimmed by 4 bases and the J gene end by 2 bases; junction bases not matched to a gene: 5. The germline V gene has CDR1 LNHDA and CDR2 SQIVND (reference sequence). Incomplete CDR3 DNA: TGTGCCAGTAGTAACAGCGGGAGGGATACCTACGAG. Translation gives CASSNSGRDTYE. The whole CDR3 sequence reads CASSNSGRDTYEQYF. Variable domain in full (rest from reference TRBV19 and TRBJ2-7): DGGITQSPKYLFRKEGQNVTLSCEQNLNHDAMYWYRQDPGQGLRLIYYSQIVNDFQKGDIAEGYSVSREKKESFPLTVTSAQKNPTAFYLCASSNSGRDTYEQYFGPGTRLTVT.

This clone turned up a few times. The DNA ends 3 residues before the CDR3 does, and the rest of the CDR3 is filled in from the germline J gene. This chain links TRBV7-3 with TRBJ2-7, with unresolved D. Germline V gives CDR1 SGHTA, CDR2 FQGTGA. The CDR3 sequence is 14 residues long. V lost 4 bases, J lost 6 bases, and 16 bases lay in between. The part of the CDR3 DNA that was read is TGTGCCAGCAGCTCAAGCCGCTCAACGGGCGAG. This sequence encodes CASSSSRSTGE. The complete CDR3 sequence is CASSSSRSTGEQYF.

Relative to its sample, this clone is medium-sized. The read gets to within 3 residues of the CDR3 end, and the germline J gene fills in the rest. The chain is built from TRBV30 and TRBJ2-1; 9 bases map to TRBD1. The V and J ends lost 2 bases and 8 bases, in that order; junction bases with no gene match: 7. The CDR3 loop spans 14 amino acids. CDR1 is GTSNPN, CDR2 SVGIG, per germline (reference sequence). CDR3 loop: CAWSTGGREYEQFF. Incomplete CDR3 DNA: TGTGCCTGGAGTACAGGGGGCCGGGAGTATGAG.

This clone was seen only a few times. The sequenced fragment ends 3 residues before the CDR3 boundary, so the rest is inferred from the germline J gene. The genes are TRBV5-1 and TRBJ1-2; no reliable D call. CDR3 length equals 12 residues. Germline assignment: CDR1 SGHRS and CDR2 YFSETQ. The covered CDR3 bases are TGCGCCAGCAGCTTGGACAGTAACGGC. It translates to CASSLDSNG. The entire CDR3 reads CASSLDSNGYTF.

Only a few counts were recorded for this clone. The read falls 3 residues short of the CDR3 end, and the missing part is taken from the germline J gene. This chain connects TRBV7-9 to TRBJ1-2; the match to TRBD1 covers 8 bases. The CDR3 has 13 amino acids. V dropped 1 base and J dropped 6; count of bases not matched to a gene: 1. Per the germline V gene, CDR1 is SEHNR and CDR2 is FQNEAQ (reference sequence). CDR3 bases read: TGTGCCAGCAGCTTAGAGACAGGGGATGGC. Amino acid sequence: CASSLETGDG. The CDR3 in full is CASSLETGDGYTF.

This clone was found many times. The read finishes 3 residues shy of the CDR3 end, and the germline J gene is used to complete it. The chain combines TRBV20-1 with TRBJ2-1, with 8 bases that match TRBD2. The length of the CDR3 is 14 residues. Germline V gene lookup returns CDR1 DFQATT and CDR2 SNEGSKA (reference sequence). J gave up 9 bases and V 0 bases, and 7 bases lay outside the gene matches. The CDR3 bases that were read are TGCAGTGCTAGAGAACCCCCGGGGGGGAGTGAG. Protein product: CSAREPPGGSE. The CDR3 in its entirety is CSAREPPGGSEQFF.

The sample holds a few counts of this clone. The read terminates 3 residues before the CDR3 end, so the remaining end is supplied by the germline J gene. The rearrangement uses TRBV7-2 and TRBJ1-2, with TRBD1 matching over 11 bases. Germline lookup yields CDR1 SGHTA and CDR2 FQGNSA. The CDR3 has 16 amino acids. The junction had 7 bases not matched to a gene; V was cut back by 0 bases and J by 7 bases. The CDR3 is CASSLAGGTGGSGYTF. The CDR3 DNA, read in part, is TGTGCCAGCAGCTTAGCGGGCGGGACAGGGGGAAGTGGC.

This clone has more than one count but fewer than ten. The CDR3 extends 3 residues past the end of the read, so its final part is completed from the germline J gene. This rearrangement joins TRBV7-3 to TRBJ2-3; 7 bases align to TRBD2. The germline V gene has CDR1 SGHTA and CDR2 FQGTGA. This CDR3 is built from 17 residues. V lost 0 bases to trimming and J lost 1 base; unmatched junction nucleotides: 7. The CDR3 reads CASSLTLTSARTDTQYF. CDR3 DNA, as far as it was read: TGTGCCAGCAGCTTAACGTTAACTAGCGCCCGCACAGATACG.

This clone was picked up many times. Coverage ceases 3 residues before the CDR3 finishes, and the germline J gene fills in the end. The chain joins TRBV28 to TRBJ1-6, with D perhaps TRBD1 (5 bases). The germline CDR1 and CDR2 sequences are MDHEN and SYDVKM. V lost 8 bases and J lost 9, with 14 bases in between. The CDR3 has 13 residues. The part of the CDR3 DNA that was read is TGTGCCAGCCGGGGGGGGGTAGGTTCACCC. Its protein product is CASRGGVGSP. The full CDR3 is CASRGGVGSPLHF. Based on the CDR3 plus reference TRBV28 and TRBJ1-6, the full variable domain is DVKVTQSSRYLVKRTGEKVFLECVQDMDHENMFWYRQDPGLGLRLIYFSYDVKMKEKGDIPEGYSVSREKKERFSLILESASTNQTSMYLCASRGGVGSPLHFGNGTRLTVT.

By proportion, this clone is medium-sized. The read gets to within 3 residues of the CDR3 end, and the germline J gene fills in the rest. The chain couples TRBV5-6 to TRBJ1-5; maybe TRBD1 (5 bases). V was shortened by 2 bases and J by 2 bases, with 8 bases between the two germline ends. Germline lookup yields CDR1 SGHDT and CDR2 YYEEEE. The CDR3 contains 14 residues. The CDR3 reads CASSLGERNQPQHF. CDR3 bases read: TGTGCCAGCAGCTTAGGGGAGCGCAATCAGCCC. Supplemented by reference TRBV5-6 and TRBJ1-5, the full variable domain reads DAGVTQSPTHLIKTRGQQVTLRCSPKSGHDTVSWYQQALGQGPQFIFQYYEEEERQRGNFPDRFSGHQFPNYSSELNVNALLLGDSALYLCASSLGERNQPQHFGDGTRLSIL.

This clone was counted only a few times. The sequenced fragment ends 3 residues before the CDR3 boundary, so the rest is inferred from the germline J gene. V usage is TRBV11-3 and J usage is TRBJ2-1, with 9 bases matching TRBD2. The junction had 8 bases not matched to a gene; V was cut back by 6 bases and J by 8 bases. The CDR3 has 14 amino acids. CDR1 and CDR2 from the germline V gene are SGHNT and YENEEA. The CDR3 protein is CASRSSGITYEQFF. CDR3 bases read: TGTGCCAGCAGATCTAGCGGGATTACCTATGAG.

The table lists this clone with many counts. The sequenced CDR3 bases are TGCAGTGCTAGAGGGGGCAGGGCGCTTGGC. Translated: CSARGGRALG. The whole CDR3 region reads CSARGGRALGYTF. The chain recombines TRBV20-1 with TRBJ1-2; the D gene is possibly TRBD1 (5 bases). The read ends 3 residues before the CDR3 terminus; that terminus is restored from the germline J gene. Germline loops: CDR1 DFQATT, CDR2 SNEGSKA (reference sequence). Trimming removed 1 base from V and 7 bases from J, with 13 bases in between. The CDR3 sequence is 13 residues long.

Worth noting for this clone: The CDR3 end falls 3 residues outside the read, so it is completed with the germline J gene. Other DNA sequences in the same sample also yield this CDR3. The V gene is TRBV7-8, the J gene TRBJ1-5; D is unclear. The CDR3 runs to 12 residues. From germline, CDR1 is SGHVS and CDR2 FQNEAQ. Deletions cut 4 bases from V and 7 bases from J, with 8 bases between. CDR3 DNA, as far as it was read: TGTGCCAGCAGCTCCCCGGGGCAGCCC. Protein product: CASSSPGQP. The CDR3 reads in full as CASSSPGQPQHF.

This clone rates as medium-sized. Coverage ceases 3 residues before the CDR3 finishes, and the germline J gene fills in the end. The V and J genes are TRBV5-8 and TRBJ1-1; tentatively, D is TRBD1 (5 bases). The germline V and J ends were trimmed by 9 bases and 5 bases, with 14 bases remaining between them. Germline V lookup: CDR1 SGHTS, CDR2 YDEGEE. The CDR3 consists of 12 residues. The CDR3 region is CATIRESTEAFF. The sequenced part of the CDR3 DNA is TGTGCCACCATCAGGGAGAGTACTGAA.

This clone was found many times. The CDR3 spells CASNRDRNFDEQFF. The part of the CDR3 DNA that was read is TGTGCCAGTAACCGGGACAGAAACTTCGATGAG. The chain employs TRBV19 and TRBJ2-1, with 7 bases lining up with TRBD1. From the germline J gene comes the end of the CDR3, since the read stops 3 residues before it. The CDR3 has 14 amino acids. Germline CDR1 reads LNHDA; CDR2 reads SQIVND (reference sequence). The V gene end was trimmed by 7 bases and the J gene end by 8 bases; junction bases not matched to a gene: 11. The full variable domain, with the rest looked up from reference TRBV19 and TRBJ2-1, is DGGITQSPKYLFRKEGQNVTLSCEQNLNHDAMYWYRQDPGQGLRLIYYSQIVNDFQKGDIAEGYSVSREKKESFPLTVTSAQKNPTAFYLCASNRDRNFDEQFFGPGTRLTVL.

This clone was detected a few times. The sequenced fragment ends 3 residues before the CDR3 boundary, so the rest is inferred from the germline J gene. This rearrangement joins TRBV19 to TRBJ2-7; D is unresolved. CDR1 LNHDA and CDR2 SQIVND come from the germline V gene (reference sequence). This CDR3 contains 14 residues. The V end lost 3 bases, the J end lost 3 bases, and 12 bases lay between the germline ends. The sequenced CDR3 bases are TGTGCCAGTAGTATCGAGCTAATTAGCTACGAG. Translating gives CASSIELISYE. The entire CDR3 sequence reads CASSIELISYEQYF.

At least ten counts were recorded for this clone. The sequenced fragment ends 3 residues before the CDR3 boundary, so the rest is inferred from the germline J gene. V is TRBV4-1 and J is TRBJ2-5; no firm D call. The CDR3 runs to 15 residues. Germline loops: CDR1 MGHRA, CDR2 YSYEKL. Trimming took 5 bases from V and 5 from J, leaving 18 bases between them. CDR3 region: CASSSISSARETQYF. The part of the CDR3 DNA that was read is TGCGCCAGCAGCTCCATATCCTCTGCCCGGGAGACC.

This clone occurred a few times. The read ends 3 residues shy of where the CDR3 ends; the end is completed using the germline J gene. The chain employs TRBV2 and TRBJ2-5, with D unresolved. CDR3 length equals 14 residues. Trimming left V 3 bases short and J 5 bases short, with 13 bases between. Germline V gene sequence: CDR1 SNHLY, CDR2 FYNNEI. The CDR3 here is CASSDWLGDETQYF. CDR3 DNA (partial): TGTGCCAGCAGTGACTGGCTAGGTGATGAGACC.

This clone has at least ten counts. Partial CDR3 DNA: TGCAGTGCCACCGACCGGCTGGGCGGGAGGGCCAGTGAG. This translates into CSATDRLGGRASE. The whole CDR3 protein is CSATDRLGGRASEQFF. The rearrangement joins TRBV20-1 to TRBJ2-1; TRBD2 matches 9 bases. With the read ending 3 residues before the CDR3 end, the germline J gene is used to fill in that end. The junction had 18 bases not matched to a gene; V was cut back by 6 bases and J by 9 bases. CDR1 is DFQATT, CDR2 SNEGSKA, per germline (reference sequence). This CDR3 is 16 amino acids long.

This clone is medium-sized within its sample. The read terminates 3 residues before the CDR3 end, so the remaining end is supplied by the germline J gene. The chain is built from TRBV2 and TRBJ1-5; a possible D gene is TRBD1 (5 bases). Germline V gene sequence: CDR1 SNHLY, CDR2 FYNNEI. V was shortened by 7 bases and J by 4 bases, with 11 bases between the two germline ends. The length of the CDR3 is 13 residues. The DNA read from the CDR3 is TGTGCCAGCATGTCAGGGTATAATCAGCCC. It translates to CASMSGYNQP. Given in full, the CDR3 is CASMSGYNQPQHF.

This clone was seen a handful of times. The missing CDR3 end, 3 residues past where the read stops, is filled in from the germline J gene. The V gene is TRBV19, the J gene TRBJ1-5; D is undetermined. V was pared by 9 bases and J by 3 bases, with 9 bases between. Germline lookup yields CDR1 LNHDA and CDR2 SQIVND (reference sequence). The CDR3 is made up of 12 amino acids. The CDR3 spells CASSSFNQPQHF. The covered CDR3 bases are TGTGCCAGCTCAAGCTTCAATCAGCCC.

This clone is labeled medium-sized (0.01 to 0.1%). The read gets to within 3 residues of the CDR3 end, and the germline J gene fills in the rest. The rearrangement joins TRBV5-1 to TRBJ1-1; TRBD1 aligns across 8 bases. The V and J ends lost 5 bases and 4 bases, in that order; junction bases with no gene match: 16. The CDR3 consists of 17 residues. Germline values: CDR1 SGHRS, CDR2 YFSETQ. CDR3 amino acids: CASRHRQGRSVFTEAFF. CDR3 DNA (partial): TGCGCCAGCAGACATAGACAGGGGAGGTCGGTTTTCACTGAA.

This clone came up a few times. The read terminates 3 residues ahead of where the CDR3 ends, so the germline J gene completes it. The rearrangement links TRBV19 to TRBJ2-7; D is possibly TRBD1 (5 bases). The CDR3 has 13 residues. CDR1 LNHDA and CDR2 SQIVND come from the germline V gene (reference sequence). Trimming removed 5 bases from V and 0 bases from J, with 8 bases in between. Partial CDR3 DNA: TGTGCCAGTAGTCCAGGGTTCTCCTACGAG. It translates to CASSPGFSYE. The CDR3 in full is CASSPGFSYEQYF.